One and the same sample provided the 19 T cell receptor beta chains below, sequenced in a study of T-cell memory formation after mild COVID-19. TCRdb independently ran MiXCR on the 5' RACE reads; one entry per CDR3 protein. The table lists 500,000 to 600,000 distinct CDR3 sequences, roughly 18% of them singletons. What was sequenced was PBMCs or a T cell subset sorted from them (not recorded which). The receptors come from an adult woman who had mild COVID-19 (a few samples of this study predate the infection). Cell type and time point are not known.

Only a few counts were recorded for this clonotype. CDR3 amino acids: CASSRIGYEQFF. The DNA of the CDR3 is TGCGCCAGCAGCCGCATTGGTTACGAGCAGTTCTTC. The chain couples TRBV5-1 to TRBJ2-1; unclear D gene. The germline CDR1 and CDR2 sequences are SGHRS and YFSETQ. This CDR3 comprises 12 residues. With 4 bases removed from V and 10 bases from J, the gap between germline ends came to 12 bases.

This clonotype was picked up a small number of times. The J gene is TRBJ1-1, the V gene TRBV4-2; 8 bases map to TRBD1. CDR3 size: 16 residues. Germline CDR1 LGHNA, CDR2 YNFKEQ. J was trimmed by 4 bases and V by 4 bases; bases with no gene match: 11. The CDR3 protein is CASSPATGVIGTEAFF. The CDR3 region has the DNA TGTGCCAGCAGCCCAGCGACAGGGGTTATCGGCACTGAAGCTTTCTTT.

This clonotype was counted many times. The chain uses TRBV12-3 or TRBV12-4 and TRBJ1-5; 8 bases align to TRBD1. Trimming took 5 bases from V and 5 from J; bases not matched to a gene: 5. This CDR3 is built from 14 residues. The CDR3 bases are TGTGCCAGCAGTCCCAGGGGGCGGGATCAGCCCCAGCATTTT. Amino acids: CASSPRGRDQPQHF.

V usage is TRBV11-2 and J usage is TRBJ2-3, with TRBD2 matching 7 bases. The CDR3 has 15 residues. Germline CDR1 reads SGHAT; CDR2 reads FQNNGV. The V and J ends lost 4 bases and 6 bases, in that order; junction bases with no gene match: 10. The CDR3 reads CASSSGGGVGDTQYF. The CDR3 region has the DNA TGTGCCAGCAGCTCCGGGGGAGGGGTAGGGGATACGCAGTATTTT.

This chain joins TRBV4-2 and TRBJ1-2; the match to TRBD1 covers 8 bases. This CDR3 is built from 13 residues. V gave up 2 bases and J gave up 6 bases; unmatched junction bases: 2. Germline values: CDR1 LGHNA, CDR2 YNFKEQ. This CDR3 is CASSQLTGDGYTF. The DNA of the CDR3 is TGTGCCAGCAGCCAACTGACAGGGGATGGCTACACCTTC.

The chain uses TRBV29-1 and TRBJ1-1; D might be TRBD1 (5 bases). The V and J ends lost 5 bases and 3 bases respectively, with 13 bases between them. Germline V gives CDR1 SQVTM, CDR2 ANQGSEA. The CDR3 is 13 residues long. CDR3 protein: CSVQRQRDTEAFF. In DNA form, the CDR3 reads TGCAGCGTTCAAAGACAGAGGGACACTGAAGCTTTCTTT. The full variable domain, completed using reference TRBV29-1 and TRBJ1-1, is SAVISQKPSRDICQRGTSLTIQCQVDSQVTMMFWYRQQPGQSLTLIATANQGSEATYESGFVIDKFPISRPNLTFSTLTVSNMSPEDSSIYLCSVQRQRDTEAFFGQGTRLTVV.

This clonotype was counted between two and nine times. The V and J genes are TRBV20-1 and TRBJ1-5, with a weak D call TRBD1 (6 bases). The germline CDR1 and CDR2 sequences are DFQATT and SNEGSKA (reference sequence). V was clipped by 2 bases and J by 0 bases, with 11 bases between them. There are 15 residues in the CDR3. CDR3 sequence: CSARTGATSNQPQHF. The CDR3 region has the DNA TGCAGTGCTAGAACGGGGGCCACTAGCAATCAGCCCCAGCATTTT.

This chain connects TRBV29-1 to TRBJ1-2, with 10 bases aligning to TRBD1. This CDR3 is 15 amino acids long. The germline CDR1 and CDR2 sequences are SQVTM and ANQGSEA. V trimming: 4 bases; J trimming: 4 bases; junction bases outside the gene matches: 9. CDR3 nucleotides: TGCAGCGTTGGCCCCGACAGGGGGCTGGGCTATGGCTACACCTTC. It translates to CSVGPDRGLGYGYTF.

This clonotype came up a few times. This rearrangement joins TRBV27 to TRBJ1-4; D unresolved. V was cut by 6 bases and J by 3 bases, with 11 bases left in between. The germline V gene encodes CDR1 MNHEY and CDR2 SMNVEV (reference sequence). This CDR3 has 14 residues. The CDR3 DNA reads TGTGCCAGCAGATCTCCGGGCTCTAATGAAAAACTGTTTTTT. Protein product: CASRSPGSNEKLFF.

In this sample, this clonotype turned up a few times. The V call is TRBV20-1, the J call TRBJ2-1; 10 bases agree with TRBD1. With V trimmed by 4 bases and J by 7 bases, 7 bases remained unmatched. CDR1 and CDR2 from the germline V gene are DFQATT and SNEGSKA (reference sequence). This CDR3 spans 14 amino acids. In DNA, the CDR3 is TGCAGTGCTACCCGACAGGGGGCCGGTAATGAGCAGTTCTTC. It encodes CSATRQGAGNEQFF.

There are a few counts of this clonotype. The rearrangement uses TRBV9 and TRBJ1-1; 9 bases match TRBD1. The germline V gene encodes CDR1 SGDLS and CDR2 YYNGEE. This CDR3 comprises 15 residues. With V trimmed by 4 bases and J by 2 bases, 6 bases remained unmatched. The CDR3: CASSPGQGINTEAFF. For the CDR3, the DNA is TGTGCCAGCAGCCCAGGACAGGGGATTAACACTGAAGCTTTCTTT.

This clonotype was seen repeatedly, ten times or more. The chain recombines TRBV7-3 with TRBJ2-2, with 7 bases lining up with TRBD1. V was clipped by 9 bases and J by 0 bases; unmatched bases: 7. Germline V gene sequence: CDR1 SGHTA, CDR2 FQGTGA. The CDR3 is 15 amino acids. CDR3 nucleotide sequence: TGTGCCAGTAGTCCCGGGACAGCGAACACCGGGGAGCTGTTTTTT. Its protein is CASSPGTANTGELFF.

This clonotype was seen repeatedly, ten times or more. This chain uses TRBV5-1 with TRBJ2-5; D possibly uses TRBD1 or TRBD2 (5 bases each). Trimming cost V 2 bases and J 1 base, with 9 bases left between them. The CDR3 length is 14 residues. Germline V lookup: CDR1 SGHRS, CDR2 YFSETQ. This CDR3 reads CASSFGTLQETQYF. The CDR3 nucleotides are TGCGCCAGCAGCTTCGGGACCCTCCAAGAGACCCAGTACTTC. Drawing the rest from reference TRBV5-1 and TRBJ2-5, the complete variable domain is KAGVTQTPRYLIKTRGQQVTLSCSPISGHRSVSWYQQTPGQGLQFLFEYFSETQRNKGNFPGRFSGRQFSNSRSEMNVSTLELGDSALYLCASSFGTLQETQYFGPGTRLLVL.

The CDR3 spells CSSQGDWDRGTDTQYF. DNA for the CDR3: TGCAGCTCCCAAGGGGATTGGGACAGGGGCACAGATACGCAGTATTTT. The chain carries TRBV29-1 and TRBJ2-3, with TRBD1 matching over 9 bases. From germline, CDR1 is SQVTM and CDR2 ANQGSEA. This CDR3 region has 16 residues. Trimming removed 8 bases from V and 1 base from J; junction bases left unmatched: 13.

In this sample, this clonotype turned up a few times. CDR3 residues: CASSYEHEGGNQPQHF. As DNA, the CDR3 is TGTGCCAGCAGTTACGAGCATGAGGGGGGCAATCAGCCCCAGCATTTT. This chain joins TRBV6-7 and TRBJ1-5, with D maybe TRBD1 (6 bases). Being an ORF, TRBV6-7 has a function that is uncertain. The V end was cut by 2 bases, the J end by 2 bases, with 13 bases between. The CDR3 has 16 residues.

The table lists this clonotype with a few counts. The chain is built from TRBV12-3 or TRBV12-4 and TRBJ1-1, with a tentative D call TRBD1 (5 bases). CDR3 length: 14 amino acids. The V end lost 4 bases, the J end lost 3 bases, and 12 bases lay between the germline ends. CDR3 DNA sequence: TGTGCCAGCAGTTACCAGGCAGGGCACACTGAAGCTTTCTTT. Its translation: CASSYQAGHTEAFF.

The V call is TRBV6-5, the J call TRBJ2-7; 9 bases match TRBD2. The V gene's germline CDR1 is MNHEY and CDR2 SVGAGI. This CDR3 has 14 amino acids. The ends lost 4 bases at V and 4 bases at J; junction bases unmatched: 5. This CDR3 is CASSSLAGEYEQYF. In DNA form, the CDR3 reads TGTGCCAGCAGTTCGTTAGCGGGAGAATACGAGCAGTACTTC.

The genes are TRBV6-2 or TRBV6-3 and TRBJ2-2; 10 bases map to TRBD1. Trimming took 6 bases from V and 6 from J; bases not matched to a gene: 7. The CDR3 spans 15 residues. Germline-derived CDR1 and CDR2 are MNHEY and SVGEGT. The CDR3 nucleotides read TGTGCCAGCAGACCTCCGGGACAGGGGTCCGGGGAGCTGTTTTTT. This encodes CASRPPGQGSGELFF.

This clonotype was seen only a few times. The chain carries TRBV6-1 and TRBJ1-4, with a possible D match to TRBD1 (6 bases). Trimming pared 3 bases from V and 1 base from J, leaving 24 bases between. Germline CDR1 reads MNHNS; CDR2 reads SASEGT. The CDR3 runs 20 residues. CDR3 sequence reads: CASSDIRVAAPGVTNEKLFF. The CDR3 coding sequence is TGTGCCAGCAGTGACATTAGGGTTGCCGCTCCAGGGGTAACTAATGAAAAACTGTTTTTT.